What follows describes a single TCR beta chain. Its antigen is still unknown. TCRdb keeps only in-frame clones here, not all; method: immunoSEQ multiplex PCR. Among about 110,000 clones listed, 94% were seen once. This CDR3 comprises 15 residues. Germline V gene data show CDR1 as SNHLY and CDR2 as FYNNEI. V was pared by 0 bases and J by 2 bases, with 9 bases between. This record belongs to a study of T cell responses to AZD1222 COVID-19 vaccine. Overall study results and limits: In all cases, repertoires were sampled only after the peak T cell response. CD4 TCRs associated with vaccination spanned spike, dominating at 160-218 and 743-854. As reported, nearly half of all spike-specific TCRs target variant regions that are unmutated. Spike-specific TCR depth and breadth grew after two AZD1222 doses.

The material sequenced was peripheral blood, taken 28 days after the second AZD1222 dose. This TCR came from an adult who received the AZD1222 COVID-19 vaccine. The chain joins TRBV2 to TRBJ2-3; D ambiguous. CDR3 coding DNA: TGTGCCAGCAGTGAAGCATCGGCCTTCACAGATACGCAGTATTTT. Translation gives CASSEASAFTDTQYF.